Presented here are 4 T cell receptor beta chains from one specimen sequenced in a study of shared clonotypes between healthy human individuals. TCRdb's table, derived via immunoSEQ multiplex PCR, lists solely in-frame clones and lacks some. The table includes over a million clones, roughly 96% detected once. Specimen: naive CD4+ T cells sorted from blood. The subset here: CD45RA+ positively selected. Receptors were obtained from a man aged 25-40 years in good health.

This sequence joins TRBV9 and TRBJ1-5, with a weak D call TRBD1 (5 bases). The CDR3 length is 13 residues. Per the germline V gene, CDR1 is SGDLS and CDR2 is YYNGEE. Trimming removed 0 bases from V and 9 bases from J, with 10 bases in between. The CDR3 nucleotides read TGTGCCAGCAGCGTAGGAGGGGCACGGCCCCAGCATTTT. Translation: CASSVGGARPQHF.

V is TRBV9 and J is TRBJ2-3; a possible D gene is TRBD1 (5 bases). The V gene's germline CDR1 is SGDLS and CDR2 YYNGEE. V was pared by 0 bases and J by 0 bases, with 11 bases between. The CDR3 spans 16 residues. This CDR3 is CASSVGTLISTDTQYF. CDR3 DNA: TGTGCCAGCAGCGTAGGGACACTTATTAGCACAGATACGCAGTATTTT.

CDR3 sequence reads: CASSPNGASANTGELFF. Written as DNA, the CDR3 is TGCGCCAGCAGCCCAAACGGGGCCTCCGCGAACACCGGGGAGCTGTTTTTT. J is TRBJ2-2 and V is TRBV4-1; D is tentatively TRBD1 or TRBD2 (5 bases each). Trimming cost V 4 bases and J 0 bases, with 15 bases left between them. CDR1 and CDR2 (germline): MGHRA, YSYEKL. There are 17 residues in the CDR3.

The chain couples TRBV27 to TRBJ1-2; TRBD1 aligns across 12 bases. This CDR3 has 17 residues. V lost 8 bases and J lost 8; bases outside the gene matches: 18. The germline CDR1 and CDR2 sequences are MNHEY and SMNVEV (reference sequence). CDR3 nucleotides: TGTGCCAGCCGCTTAGGGACAGGGGGCGGCAAAAACCGGGGCTACACCTTC. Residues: CASRLGTGGGKNRGYTF.